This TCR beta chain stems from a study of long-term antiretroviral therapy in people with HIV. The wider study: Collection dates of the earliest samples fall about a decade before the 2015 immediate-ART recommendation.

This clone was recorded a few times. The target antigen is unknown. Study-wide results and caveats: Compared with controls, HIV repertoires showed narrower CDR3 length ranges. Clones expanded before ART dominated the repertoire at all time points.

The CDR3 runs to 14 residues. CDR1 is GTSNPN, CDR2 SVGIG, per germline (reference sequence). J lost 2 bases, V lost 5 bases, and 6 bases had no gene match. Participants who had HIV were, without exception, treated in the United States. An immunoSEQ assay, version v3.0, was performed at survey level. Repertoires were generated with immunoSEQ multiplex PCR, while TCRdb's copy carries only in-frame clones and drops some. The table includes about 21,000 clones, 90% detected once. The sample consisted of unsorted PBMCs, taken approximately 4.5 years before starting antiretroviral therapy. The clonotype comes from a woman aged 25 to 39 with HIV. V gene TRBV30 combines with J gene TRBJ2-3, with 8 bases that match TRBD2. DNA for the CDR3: TGTGCCTGGGCGATCGGGGGGGCCACAGATACGCAGTATTTT. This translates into CAWAIGGATDTQYF.